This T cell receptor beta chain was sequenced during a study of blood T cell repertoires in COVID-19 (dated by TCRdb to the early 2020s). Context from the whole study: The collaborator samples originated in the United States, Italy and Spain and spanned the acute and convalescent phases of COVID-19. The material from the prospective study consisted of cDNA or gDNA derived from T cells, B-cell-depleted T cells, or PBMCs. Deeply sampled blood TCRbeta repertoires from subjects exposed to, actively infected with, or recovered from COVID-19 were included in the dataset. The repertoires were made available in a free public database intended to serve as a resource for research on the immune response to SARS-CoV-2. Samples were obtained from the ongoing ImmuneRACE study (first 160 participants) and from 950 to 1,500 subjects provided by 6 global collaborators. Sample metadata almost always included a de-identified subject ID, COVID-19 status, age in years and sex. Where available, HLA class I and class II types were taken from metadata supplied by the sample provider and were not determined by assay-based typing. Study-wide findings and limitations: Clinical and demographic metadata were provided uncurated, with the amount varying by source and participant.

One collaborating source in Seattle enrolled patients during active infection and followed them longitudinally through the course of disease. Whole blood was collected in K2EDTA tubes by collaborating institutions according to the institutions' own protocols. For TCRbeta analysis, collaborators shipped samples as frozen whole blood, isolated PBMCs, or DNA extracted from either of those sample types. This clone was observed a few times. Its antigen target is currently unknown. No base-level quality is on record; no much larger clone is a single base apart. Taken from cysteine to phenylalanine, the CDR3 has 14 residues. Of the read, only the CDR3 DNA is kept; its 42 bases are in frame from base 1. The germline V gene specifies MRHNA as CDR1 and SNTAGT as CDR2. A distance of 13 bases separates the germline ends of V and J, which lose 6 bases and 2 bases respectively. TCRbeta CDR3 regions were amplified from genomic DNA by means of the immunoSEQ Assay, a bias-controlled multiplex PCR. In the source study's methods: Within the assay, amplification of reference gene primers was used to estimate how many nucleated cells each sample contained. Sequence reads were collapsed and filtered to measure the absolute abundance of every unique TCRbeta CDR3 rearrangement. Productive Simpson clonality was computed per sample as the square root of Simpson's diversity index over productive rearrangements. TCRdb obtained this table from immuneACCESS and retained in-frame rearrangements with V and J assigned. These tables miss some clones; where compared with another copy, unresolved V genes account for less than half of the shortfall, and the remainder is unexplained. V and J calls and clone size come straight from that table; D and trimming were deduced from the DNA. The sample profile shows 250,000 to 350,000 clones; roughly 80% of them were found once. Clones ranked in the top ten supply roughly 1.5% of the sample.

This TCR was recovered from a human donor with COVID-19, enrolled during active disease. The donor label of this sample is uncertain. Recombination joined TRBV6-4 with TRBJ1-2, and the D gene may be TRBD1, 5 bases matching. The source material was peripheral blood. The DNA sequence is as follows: TGTGCCAGCAGGCCGGACGGGGGGAACTATGGCTACACCTTC. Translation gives CASRPDGGNYGYTF.